In this sample, the clone carrying this T cell receptor (beta chain) turned up a few times. V shed 1 base and J 2 bases; nucleotides not matched to a gene: 14. The CDR3 contains 19 residues. Germline assignment: CDR1 LGHNA and CDR2 YSLEER. This sample is drawn from a study of blood T cell repertoires in COVID-19. Sequenced by immunoSEQ multiplex PCR; TCRdb stores in-frame clones only, minus some. The data show over 150,000 clones, with about 85% seen just once and 1.1% held by the top ten. This chain uses TRBV4-3 with TRBJ1-2, with 9 bases matching TRBD1. The origin of this receptor is a man aged 40-55 years with acute or convalescent COVID-19. Sequencing was carried out using peripheral blood. The CDR3 DNA is TGCGCCAGCAGCCAAGCGTATGGGACAGGGCTAGGGAACAACTATGGCTACACCTTC. Residues: CASSQAYGTGLGNNYGYTF.